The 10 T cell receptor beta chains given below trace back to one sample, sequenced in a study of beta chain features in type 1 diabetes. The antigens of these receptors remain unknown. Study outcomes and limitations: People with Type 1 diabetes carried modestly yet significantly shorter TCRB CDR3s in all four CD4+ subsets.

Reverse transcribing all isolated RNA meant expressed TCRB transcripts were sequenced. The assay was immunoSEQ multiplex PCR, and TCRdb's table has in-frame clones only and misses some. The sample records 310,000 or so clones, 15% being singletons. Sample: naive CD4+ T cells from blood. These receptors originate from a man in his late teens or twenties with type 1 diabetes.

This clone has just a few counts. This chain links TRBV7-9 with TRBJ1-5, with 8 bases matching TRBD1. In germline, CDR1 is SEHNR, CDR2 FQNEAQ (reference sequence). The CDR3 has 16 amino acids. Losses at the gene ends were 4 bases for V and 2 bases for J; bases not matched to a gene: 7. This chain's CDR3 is CASSSRTGPGNQPQHF. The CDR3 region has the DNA TGTGCCAGCAGCTCCCGGACAGGGCCCGGCAATCAGCCCCAGCATTTT.

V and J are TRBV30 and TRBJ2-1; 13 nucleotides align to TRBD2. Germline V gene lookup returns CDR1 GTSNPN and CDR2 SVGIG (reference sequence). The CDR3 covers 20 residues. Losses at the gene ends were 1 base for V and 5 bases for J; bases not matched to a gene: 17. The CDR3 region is CAWSAIRLAGGTSLNNEQFF. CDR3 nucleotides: TGTGCCTGGAGTGCTATCCGACTAGCGGGAGGTACAAGCTTAAACAATGAGCAGTTCTTC.

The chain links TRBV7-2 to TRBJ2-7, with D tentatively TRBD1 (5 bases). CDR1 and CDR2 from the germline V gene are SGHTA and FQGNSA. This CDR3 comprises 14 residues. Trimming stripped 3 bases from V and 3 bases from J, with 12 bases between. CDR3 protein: CASSLDLDSYEQYF. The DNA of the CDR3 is TGTGCCAGCAGCTTGGACCTCGACAGCTACGAGCAGTACTTC.

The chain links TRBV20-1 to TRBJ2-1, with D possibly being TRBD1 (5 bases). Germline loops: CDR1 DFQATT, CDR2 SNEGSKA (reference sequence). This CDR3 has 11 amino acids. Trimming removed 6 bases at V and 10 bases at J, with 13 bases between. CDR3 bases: TGCAGTGCGGGAAGGGGTCGGGAGCAGTTCTTC. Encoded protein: CSAGRGREQFF.

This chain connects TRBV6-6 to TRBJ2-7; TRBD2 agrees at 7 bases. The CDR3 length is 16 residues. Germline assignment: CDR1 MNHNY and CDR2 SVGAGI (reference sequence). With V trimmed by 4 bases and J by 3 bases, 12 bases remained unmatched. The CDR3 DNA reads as TGTGCCAGCAGTTCGATTTCTCCGGGAGGAATCTACGAGCAGTACTTC. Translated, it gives CASSSISPGGIYEQYF.

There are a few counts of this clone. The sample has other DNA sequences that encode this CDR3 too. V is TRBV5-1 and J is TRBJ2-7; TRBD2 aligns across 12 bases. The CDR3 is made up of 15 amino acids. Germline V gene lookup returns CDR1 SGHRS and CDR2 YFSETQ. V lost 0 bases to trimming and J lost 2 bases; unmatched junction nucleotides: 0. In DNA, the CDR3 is TGCGCCAGCAGCTTGGGACTAGCGGGAGCCTACGAGCAGTACTTC. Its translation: CASSLGLAGAYEQYF.

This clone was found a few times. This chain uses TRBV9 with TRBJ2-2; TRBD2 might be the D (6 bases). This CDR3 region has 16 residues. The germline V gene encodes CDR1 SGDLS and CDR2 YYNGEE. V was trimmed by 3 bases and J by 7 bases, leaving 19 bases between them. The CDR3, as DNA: TGTGCCAGCAGCGCTAAGGCACTAGGACTAATCGGGGAGCTGTTTTTT. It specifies CASSAKALGLIGELFF.

The CDR3 region is CASSLGVEETQYF. The CDR3 DNA sequence: TGCGCCAGCAGCTTAGGGGTGGAGGAGACCCAGTACTTC. The chain links TRBV5-1 to TRBJ2-5, with D possibly TRBD1 on 5 matching bases. This CDR3 region has 13 residues. Looked up from germline, CDR1 is SGHRS and CDR2 is YFSETQ. Trimming cost V 2 bases and J 5 bases, with 10 bases left between them.

The CDR3 reads CASSPTGTGTYEQYF. For the CDR3, the DNA is TGTGCCAGCTCACCCACCGGGACAGGTACCTACGAGCAGTACTTC. V and J are TRBV18 and TRBJ2-7, with 8 nucleotides matching TRBD1. The J segment lost 2 bases and the V segment lost 3 bases, leaving 6 bases of the junction unmatched. Germline V CDR1 and CDR2: KGHSH, LQKENI. The CDR3 sequence is 15 residues long.

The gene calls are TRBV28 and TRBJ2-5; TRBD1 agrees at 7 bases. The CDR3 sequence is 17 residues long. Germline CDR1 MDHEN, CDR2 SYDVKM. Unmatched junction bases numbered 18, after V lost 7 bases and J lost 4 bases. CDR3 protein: CASTTVGGTRNRETQYF. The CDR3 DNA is TGTGCCAGCACTACGGTAGGGGGCACCAGAAATCGAGAGACCCAGTACTTC.